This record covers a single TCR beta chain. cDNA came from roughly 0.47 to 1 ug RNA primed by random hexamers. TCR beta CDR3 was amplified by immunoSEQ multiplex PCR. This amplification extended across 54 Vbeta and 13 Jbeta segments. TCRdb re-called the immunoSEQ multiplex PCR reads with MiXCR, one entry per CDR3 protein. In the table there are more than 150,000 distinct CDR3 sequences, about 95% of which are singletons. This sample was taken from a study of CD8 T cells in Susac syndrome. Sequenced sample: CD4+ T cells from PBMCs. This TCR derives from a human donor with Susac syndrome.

CDR3 bases: TGTGCCAGCAGCCTCACCGGTCGTTCTGGGGCCAACGTCCTGACTTTC. This translates into CASSLTGRSGANVLTF. V is TRBV3-1 and J is TRBJ2-6; D is unresolved. Trimming pared 4 bases from V and 1 base from J, leaving 11 bases between. The germline CDR1 and CDR2 sequences are LGHDT and YNNKEL (reference sequence). The CDR3 has 16 residues.